This T cell receptor (beta chain) was profiled in a study of blood T cells in healthy people across ages. Whole-study findings and limits: Both naive CD4+ cell counts and diversity were greater in long-lived donors than in aged donors. Diversity estimated from one million T cells was considered an underestimate.

The germline V gene encodes CDR1 DFQATT and CDR2 SNEGSKA (reference sequence). Trimming cost V 2 bases and J 9 bases, with 11 bases left between them. The CDR3 has 12 amino acids. Using a J-beta primer mix together with a sample-barcoded 5' primer, a second PCR was run for roughly 7 to 11 cycles. TCRdb reanalysed the 5' RACE reads using MiXCR and keeps one entry per CDR3 protein. The sample includes around 1,600,000 distinct CDR3 sequences, approximately 43% seen only once; the top ten take roughly 3.7%. A few counts support this clonotype. Its antigen is undetermined. Each sample gave at least 6.5 million isolated PBMCs.

Sequencing was done on a sample of blood. The TCR comes from a woman aged 18-29 years in good health. The V gene is TRBV20-1, the J gene TRBJ2-1; no reliable D call. The CDR3 sequence is CSARTDRGEQFF. The CDR3 bases are TGCAGTGCTAGAACGGATCGAGGTGAGCAGTTCTTC.